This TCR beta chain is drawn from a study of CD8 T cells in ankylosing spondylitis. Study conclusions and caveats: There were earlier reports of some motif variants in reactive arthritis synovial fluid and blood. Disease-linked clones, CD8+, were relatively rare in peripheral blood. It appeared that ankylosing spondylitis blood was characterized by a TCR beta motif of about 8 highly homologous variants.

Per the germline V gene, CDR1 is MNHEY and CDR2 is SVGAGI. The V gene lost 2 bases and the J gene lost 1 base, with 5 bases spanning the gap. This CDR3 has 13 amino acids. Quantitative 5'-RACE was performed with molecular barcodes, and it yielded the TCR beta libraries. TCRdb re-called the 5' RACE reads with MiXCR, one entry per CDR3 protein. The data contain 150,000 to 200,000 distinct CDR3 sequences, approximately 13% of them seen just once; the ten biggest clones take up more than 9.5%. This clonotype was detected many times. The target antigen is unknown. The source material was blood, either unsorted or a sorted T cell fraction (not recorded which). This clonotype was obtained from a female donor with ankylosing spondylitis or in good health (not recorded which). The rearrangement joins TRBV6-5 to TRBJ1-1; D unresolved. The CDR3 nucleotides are TGTGCCAGCAGTTACCGGTGGAACACTGAAGCTTTCTTT. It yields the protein CASSYRWNTEAFF.